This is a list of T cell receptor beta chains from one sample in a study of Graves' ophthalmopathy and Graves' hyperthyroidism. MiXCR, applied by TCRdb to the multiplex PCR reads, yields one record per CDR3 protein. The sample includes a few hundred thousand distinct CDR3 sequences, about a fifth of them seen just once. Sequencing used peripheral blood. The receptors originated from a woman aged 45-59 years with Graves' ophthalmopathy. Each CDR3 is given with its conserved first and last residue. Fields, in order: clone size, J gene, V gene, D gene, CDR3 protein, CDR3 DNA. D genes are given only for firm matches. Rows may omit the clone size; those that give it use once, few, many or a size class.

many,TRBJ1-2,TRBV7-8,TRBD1,CASTLNPRARQGTLGYTF,TGTGCCAGCACCCTTAATCCCCGCGCCCGACAGGGCACCCTAGGCTACACCTTC
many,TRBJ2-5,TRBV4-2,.,CASSQDRETQYF,TGTGCCAGCAGCCAAGATAGGGAGACCCAGTACTTC
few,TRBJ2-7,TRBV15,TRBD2,CATSRAREGYYEQYF,TGTGCCACCAGCAGAGCCCGGGAGGGGTACTACGAGCAGTACTTC
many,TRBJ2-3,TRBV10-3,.,CAASGWAATDTQYF,TGTGCCGCCTCCGGGTGGGCGGCGACAGATACGCAGTATTTT
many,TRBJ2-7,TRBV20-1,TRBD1,CSARPRDRAAEQYF,TGCAGTGCTAGGCCCCGGGACAGGGCTGCCGAGCAGTACTTC
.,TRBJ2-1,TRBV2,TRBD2,CASIQLAGGSNEQFF,TGTGCCAGCATCCAACTAGCGGGAGGGTCGAATGAGCAGTTCTTC
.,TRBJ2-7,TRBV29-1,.,CSVGVGYEQYF,TGCAGCGTTGGCGTAGGGTACGAGCAGTACTTC
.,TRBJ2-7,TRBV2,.,CASSDAGETYEQYF,TGTGCCAGCAGTGATGCAGGGGAAACCTACGAGCAGTACTTC
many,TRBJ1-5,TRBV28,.,CASSLPLSRDGNQPQHF,TGTGCCAGCAGTTTACCGTTGAGCAGGGATGGCAATCAGCCCCAGCATTTT
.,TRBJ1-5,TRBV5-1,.,CASSLEPRWDGSNQPQHF,TGCGCCAGCAGCTTGGAGCCCAGGTGGGACGGTAGCAATCAGCCCCAGCATTTT
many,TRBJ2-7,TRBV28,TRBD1,CASSSGDRSSEQYF,TGTGCCAGCAGTTCCGGGGACAGGAGTTCCGAGCAGTACTTC
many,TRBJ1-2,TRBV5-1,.,CASSVEVGVHGYTF,TGCGCCAGCAGCGTAGAAGTTGGGGTTCATGGCTACACCTTC
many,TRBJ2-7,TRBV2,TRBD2,CASGAPGGGPGEQYF,TGTGCCAGCGGGGCGCCGGGGGGGGGTCCTGGCGAGCAGTACTTC
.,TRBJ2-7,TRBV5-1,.,CASTQDGYEQYF,TGCGCCAGCACCCAGGACGGCTACGAGCAGTACTTC
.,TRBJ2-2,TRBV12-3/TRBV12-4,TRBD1,CASRGQGSDTGELFF,TGTGCCAGCAGGGGACAGGGGAGCGACACCGGGGAGCTGTTTTTT
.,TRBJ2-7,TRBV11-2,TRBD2,CASSLEGGYGYPYEQYF,TGTGCCAGCAGCTTAGAGGGGGGGTACGGGTATCCCTACGAGCAGTACTTC
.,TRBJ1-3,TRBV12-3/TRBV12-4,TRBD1,CASSTTGVAGNTIYF,TGTGCCAGCAGTACGACAGGGGTAGCTGGAAACACCATATATTTT
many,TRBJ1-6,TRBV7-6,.,CASSLEGRDNSPLHF,TGTGCCAGCAGCTTAGAGGGCAGAGATAATTCACCCCTCCACTTT
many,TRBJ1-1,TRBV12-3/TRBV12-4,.,CASSRPGQREAFF,TGTGCCAGCAGCCGGCCGGGACAAAGAGAAGCTTTCTTT
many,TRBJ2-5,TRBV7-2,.,CASSRGAEETQYF,TGTGCCAGCAGCCGGGGGGCGGAAGAGACCCAGTACTTC
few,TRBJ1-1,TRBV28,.,CASSYSPNTEAFF,TGTGCCAGCAGTTATTCTCCGAACACTGAAGCTTTCTTT
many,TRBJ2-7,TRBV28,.,CASSRPGTSLYEQYF,TGTGCCAGCAGTCGTCCCGGGACAAGCCTGTACGAGCAGTACTTC
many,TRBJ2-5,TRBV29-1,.,CSVEPRYQETQYF,TGCAGCGTTGAACCACGGTACCAAGAGACCCAGTACTTC
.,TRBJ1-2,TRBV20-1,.,CSAFGQKKNGYTF,TGCAGTGCCTTCGGACAGAAGAAGAATGGCTACACCTTC
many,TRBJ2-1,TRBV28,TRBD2,CASSVASGRRGEQFF,TGTGCCAGCAGTGTGGCTAGCGGGAGGCGCGGCGAGCAGTTCTTC
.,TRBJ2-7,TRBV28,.,CASSPLQASYEQYF,TGTGCCAGCAGTCCCTTACAGGCCTCCTACGAGCAGTACTTC
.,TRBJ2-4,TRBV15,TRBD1,CATSKQTTGITTRTKNIQYF,TGTGCCACCAGCAAACAAACGACAGGGATCACAACCCGAACCAAAAACATTCAGTACTTC
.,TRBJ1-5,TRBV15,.,CATSREGNSNQPQHF,TGTGCCACCAGCAGAGAAGGGAACAGCAATCAGCCCCAGCATTTT
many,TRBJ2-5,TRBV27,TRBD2,CASKTSGKETQYF,TGTGCCAGTAAGACTAGCGGGAAAGAGACCCAGTACTTC
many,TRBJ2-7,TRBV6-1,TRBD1,CASSETGFSYEQYF,TGTGCCAGCAGTGAGACAGGGTTCTCCTACGAGCAGTACTTC
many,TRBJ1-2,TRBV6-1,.,CATRTTGGQVGYTF,TGTGCCACCCGCACGACGGGGGGGCAGGTAGGCTACACCTTC
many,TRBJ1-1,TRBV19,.,CASMVGGARTEAFF,TGTGCCAGTATGGTGGGAGGGGCGCGCACTGAAGCTTTCTTT
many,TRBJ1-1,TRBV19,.,CASSPGETEAFF,TGTGCCAGTAGTCCCGGGGAAACTGAAGCTTTCTTT
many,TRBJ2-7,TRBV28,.,CASSPGGSGSYEQYF,TGTGCCAGCAGTCCCGGCGGTAGCGGCTCCTACGAGCAGTACTTC
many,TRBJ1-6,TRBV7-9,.,CASSLSTGFSPLHF,TGTGCCAGCAGCTTATCTACTGGTTTTTCACCCCTCCACTTT
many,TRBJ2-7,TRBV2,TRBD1,CASAPSWDRGSYEQYF,TGTGCCAGCGCCCCTAGTTGGGACAGGGGTTCCTACGAGCAGTACTTC
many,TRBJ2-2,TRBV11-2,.,CASSPKGGRARLSTGELFF,TGTGCCAGCAGCCCAAAAGGAGGCAGGGCGAGGTTGAGCACCGGGGAGCTGTTTTTT
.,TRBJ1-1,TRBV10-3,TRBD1,CAITTGGKGTEAFF,TGTGCCATCACGACAGGGGGGAAGGGCACTGAAGCTTTCTTT
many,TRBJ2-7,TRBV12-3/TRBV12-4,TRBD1,CASSSGGWYEQYF,TGTGCCAGCAGTTCAGGGGGCTGGTACGAGCAGTACTTC
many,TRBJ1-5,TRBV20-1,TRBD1,CSASGQGGPLYSNQPQHF,TGCAGTGCTAGCGGACAGGGGGGACCACTCTATAGCAATCAGCCCCAGCATTTT
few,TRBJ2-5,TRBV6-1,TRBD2,CASSGTKETQYF,TGTGCCAGCAGCGGGACTAAAGAGACCCAGTACTTC
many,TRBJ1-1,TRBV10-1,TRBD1,CASSPGTAVEAFF,TGCGCCAGCAGTCCAGGGACAGCCGTTGAAGCTTTCTTT
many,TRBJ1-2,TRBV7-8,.,CASSLGQWGYTF,TGTGCCAGCAGCTTAGGACAGTGGGGCTACACCTTC
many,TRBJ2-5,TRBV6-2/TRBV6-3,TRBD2,CASSNRAGARGETQYF,TGTGCCAGCAGTAACCGAGCGGGAGCGAGAGGAGAGACCCAGTACTTC
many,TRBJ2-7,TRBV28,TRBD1,CASRRDSYEQYF,TGTGCCAGCCGCCGGGACAGCTACGAGCAGTACTTC
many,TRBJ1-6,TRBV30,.,CAWSVHRDLHF,TGTGCCTGGAGTGTACACCGGGACCTCCACTTT
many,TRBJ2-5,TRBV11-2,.,CASSLRTGTGTQYF,TGTGCCAGCAGCTTAAGGACTGGTACTGGGACCCAGTACTTC
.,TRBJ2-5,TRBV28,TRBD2,CASSSPTSDETQYF,TGTGCCAGCAGTTCCCCGACTAGCGACGAGACCCAGTACTTC
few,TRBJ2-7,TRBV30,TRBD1,CAWSVTGGHEQYF,TGTGCCTGGAGCGTCACAGGGGGCCACGAGCAGTACTTC
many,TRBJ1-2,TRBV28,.,CASGLIGYGYTF,TGTGCCAGCGGGCTGATAGGCTATGGCTACACCTTC
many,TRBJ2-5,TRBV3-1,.,CASSPRAGSYQETQYF,TGTGCCAGCAGCCCGAGGGCGGGGTCGTACCAAGAGACCCAGTACTTC
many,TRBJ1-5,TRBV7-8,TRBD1,CASSSRTGLNQPQHF,TGTGCCAGCAGCTCTCGGACAGGGCTCAATCAGCCCCAGCATTTT
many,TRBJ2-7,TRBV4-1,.,CASSQGSGGGSYEQYF,TGCGCCAGCAGCCAAGGCTCGGGGGGCGGGAGCTACGAGCAGTACTTC